This T cell receptor beta chain was obtained from a study of cytomegalovirus exposure and HLA in healthy donors. Study observations and caveats: In presence/absence analyses, roughly uniform sequencing depth across donors was assumed.

Unrecorded immune exposures were likely, despite nominal health at sampling. Germline CDR1 is SGHNT and CDR2 is YYREEE (reference sequence). The CDR3 is 14 amino acids. Unmatched junction bases numbered 7, after V lost 4 bases and J lost 10 bases. A remark on this clone: No antigen is known for it.

13 Jbeta primers and 60 Vbeta primers were used for the PCR. Original methodology: Around 9.9 million shared chains were among the roughly 80 million unique TCR beta chains that a later analysis counted. Profiled with immunoSEQ multiplex PCR; TCRdb holds only in-frame clones, not every one. Clonal size and the V and J genes are those of that table, whereas D and trimming came from the DNA. The sample includes around 110,000 clones, about 74% of them seen just once. This receptor was taken from a man aged 25 to 40 in good health and CMV-seropositive. V usage is TRBV5-4 and J usage is TRBJ1-6; 8 bases match TRBD1. Sequenced material: PBMCs. The CDR3 coding sequence is TGTGCCAGCAGCGCCGACAGGGGATACTCACCCCTCCACTTT. This gives the protein CASSADRGYSPLHF.